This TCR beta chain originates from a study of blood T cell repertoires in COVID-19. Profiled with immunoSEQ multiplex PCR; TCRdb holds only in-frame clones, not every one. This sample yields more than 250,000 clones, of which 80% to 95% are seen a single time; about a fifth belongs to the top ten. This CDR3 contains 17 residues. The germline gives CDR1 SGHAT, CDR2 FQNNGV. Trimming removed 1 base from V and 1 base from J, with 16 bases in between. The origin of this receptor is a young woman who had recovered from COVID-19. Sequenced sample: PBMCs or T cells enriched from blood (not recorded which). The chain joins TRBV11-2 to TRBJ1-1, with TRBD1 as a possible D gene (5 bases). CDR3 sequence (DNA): TGTGCCAGCAGCTTAGGGGAAGTGGGCAGGGAGAACACTGAAGCTTTCTTT. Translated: CASSLGEVGRENTEAFF.